The 2 T cell receptor beta chains below come from one sample, sequenced in a study of regulatory T cells in long-lasting Graves disease. The time point was: newly diagnosed GD, antithyroid drugs for less than 3 months. PBMC-derived RNA was used for the TCR library. Assembly of TCR beta libraries relied on iRepertoire HTBI primers together with Arm-PCR of CDR3 regions. TCRdb reanalysed the multiplex PCR reads using MiXCR and keeps one entry per CDR3 protein. Of about 530,000 distinct CDR3 sequences in the sample, around 16% were seen once. These same records also appear under a second study, on T cells in Graves' hyperthyroidism and ophthalmopathy.

The sequences come from peripheral blood mononuclear cells (PBMCs), collected at new diagnosis, from a patient treated with antithyroid drugs. These receptors were taken from a woman aged 40-60 years with Graves disease.

This clonotype was counted only a few times. This may come from a read error, since a much larger clone is one base off. This chain joins TRBV2 and TRBJ1-5, with D perhaps matching TRBD1 (5 bases). Germline CDR1 SNHLY, CDR2 FYNNEI. The V end was cut by 8 bases, the J end by 7 bases, with 15 bases between. This CDR3 is built from 13 residues. CDR3 region: CASRRGVSQPQHF. Here the CDR3 DNA reads TGTGCCAGCCGCCGGGGGGTGAGCCAGCCCCAGCATTTT.

In this sample, this clonotype turned up a few times. The gene calls are TRBV5-1 and TRBJ2-2, with 7 bases identical to TRBD1. The germline V gene has CDR1 SGHRS and CDR2 YFSETQ. CDR3 length equals 13 residues. With 7 bases clipped from V and 2 bases from J, the junction kept 2 bases outside the gene matches. The CDR3 reads CASRDSNTGELFF. The CDR3 DNA follows: TGCGCCAGCCGGGACAGCAACACCGGGGAGCTGTTTTTT.